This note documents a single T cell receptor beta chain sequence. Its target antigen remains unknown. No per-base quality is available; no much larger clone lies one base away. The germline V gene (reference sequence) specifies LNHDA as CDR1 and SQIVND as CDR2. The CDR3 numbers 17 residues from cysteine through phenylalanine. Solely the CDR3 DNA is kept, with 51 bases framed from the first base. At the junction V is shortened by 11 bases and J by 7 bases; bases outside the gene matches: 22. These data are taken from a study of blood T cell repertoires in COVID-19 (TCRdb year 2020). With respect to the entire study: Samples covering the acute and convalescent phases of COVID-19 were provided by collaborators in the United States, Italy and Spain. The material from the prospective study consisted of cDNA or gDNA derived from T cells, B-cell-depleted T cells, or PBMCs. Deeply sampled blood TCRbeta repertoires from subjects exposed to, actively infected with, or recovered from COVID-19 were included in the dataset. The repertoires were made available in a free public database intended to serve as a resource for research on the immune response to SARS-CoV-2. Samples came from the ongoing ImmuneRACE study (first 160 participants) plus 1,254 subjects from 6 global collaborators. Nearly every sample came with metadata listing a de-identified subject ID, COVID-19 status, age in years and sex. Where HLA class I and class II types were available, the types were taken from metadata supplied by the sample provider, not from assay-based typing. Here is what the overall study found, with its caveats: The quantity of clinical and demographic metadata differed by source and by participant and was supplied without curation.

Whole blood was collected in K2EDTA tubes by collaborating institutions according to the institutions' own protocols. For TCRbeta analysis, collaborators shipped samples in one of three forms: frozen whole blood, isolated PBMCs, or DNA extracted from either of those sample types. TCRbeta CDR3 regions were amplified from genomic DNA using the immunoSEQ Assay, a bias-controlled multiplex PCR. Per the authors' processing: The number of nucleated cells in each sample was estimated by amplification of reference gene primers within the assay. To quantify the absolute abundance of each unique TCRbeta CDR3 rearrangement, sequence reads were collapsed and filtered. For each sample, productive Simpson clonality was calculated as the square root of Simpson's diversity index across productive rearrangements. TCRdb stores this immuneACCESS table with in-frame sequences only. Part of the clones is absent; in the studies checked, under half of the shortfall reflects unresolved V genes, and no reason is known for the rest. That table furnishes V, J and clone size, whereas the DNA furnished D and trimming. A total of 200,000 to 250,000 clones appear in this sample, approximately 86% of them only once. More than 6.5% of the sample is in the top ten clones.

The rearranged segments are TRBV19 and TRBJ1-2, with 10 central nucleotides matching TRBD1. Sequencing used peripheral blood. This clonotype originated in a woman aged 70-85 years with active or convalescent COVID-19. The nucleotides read TGTGCCGGGTCTTCTCCTTCCGGGACAGGGGTAACCGGTGGCTACACCTTC. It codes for CAGSSPSGTGVTGGYTF. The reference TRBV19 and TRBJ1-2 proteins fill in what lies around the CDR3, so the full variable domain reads DGGITQSPKYLFRKEGQNVTLSCEQNLNHDAMYWYRQDPGQGLRLIYYSQIVNDFQKGDIAEGYSVSREKKESFPLTVTSAQKNPTAFYLCAGSSPSGTGVTGGYTFGSGTRLTVV.